This T cell receptor (beta chain) was documented in a study of cytomegalovirus exposure and HLA in healthy donors. Across the whole study: A data release that came early held some 79 million unique TCRs from HLA-typed donors.

The CDR3 extends over 21 amino acids. Germline-derived CDR1 and CDR2 are LNHDA and SQIVND (reference sequence). Losses at the gene ends were 3 bases for V and 4 bases for J; bases not matched to a gene: 18. The primer mix had 60 Vbeta and 13 Jbeta primers. Assay: immunoSEQ multiplex PCR; the TCRdb copy retains only in-frame clones and omits some. The table has about 200,000 clones, about three quarters seen once. This chain connects TRBV19 to TRBJ2-1, with 13 bases lining up with TRBD2. This receptor was identified in a man between 18 and 35 years old in good health and CMV-seronegative. The specimen sequenced was PBMCs. CDR3 protein: CASSMGGAGTTSGRDYNEQFF. In nucleotides, the CDR3 is TGTGCCAGTAGTATGGGGGGAGCAGGGACCACTAGCGGGAGGGATTACAATGAGCAGTTCTTC. Together with reference TRBV19 and TRBJ2-1, the CDR3 gives the full variable domain: DGGITQSPKYLFRKEGQNVTLSCEQNLNHDAMYWYRQDPGQGLRLIYYSQIVNDFQKGDIAEGYSVSREKKESFPLTVTSAQKNPTAFYLCASSMGGAGTTSGRDYNEQFFGPGTRLTVL.